The sequence of this T cell receptor (beta chain) was determined in a study of human T cells and chemical hapten exposure (dated by TCRdb to the early 2020s). Notes on the research overall: For sensitization, 2% DPC in acetone was applied to a roughly 2 cm by roughly 2 cm area of upper inner arm skin. Patients additionally received weekly therapeutic DPC doses to the scalp throughout the approximately 25-week study period. Patch tests used Finn chambers with 0.01% DPC on the upper back, scored after 6 days by International Contact Dermatitis Research Group standards. The mostly female patient cohort included alopecia areata with under or over 50% scalp involvement, alopecia totalis and alopecia universalis. Libraries were pooled for sequencing, and per-sample TCR yields varied mainly because of small differences in library volumes within the pool. Peripheral blood TCR repertoire changes were tracked in vivo in alopecia patients during primary and secondary sensitization to the hapten diphenylcyclopropenone (DPC). Blood samples were taken from patients before sensitization (week 0) and at 2, 6 and about 24 weeks after DPC sensitization. About 30 alopecia patients provided blood for TCR sequencing at one to four time points (pre-sensitization, 2, 6 and 24 weeks).

This clonotype was counted only a few times. Its antigen remains unidentified. The input lacks base qualities; no much larger clone sits a single base away. According to the germline V gene, CDR1 reads SGHRS and CDR2 reads YFSETQ. The CDR3 numbers 14 residues from cysteine through phenylalanine. Left in the record is the CDR3 DNA by itself, 42 bases read in frame from the first base. V and J are trimmed by 3 bases and 8 bases, and the gene matches miss 8 bases of the junction. What the time point label conveys for this sample: patch test 2, 6 weeks after DPC sensitization. Sample treatment or condition, as interpreted from the label and publication: therapeutic diphenylcyclopropenone sensitization with weekly scalp DPC. At every patch-test visit, the blood draw took place before the patch test was put on. Eligible patients were aged 18 to 70, diagnosed with alopecia, deemed suitable for DPC therapy, and excluded if pregnant. Total RNA was isolated from unfractionated whole blood collected in Tempus Blood RNA tubes.

Results and caveats for the whole study, not just this receptor: No change with DPC sensitization was found in the number of TCRs above 1 in 1000 frequency, and no evidence of global repertoire structure alterations was found. A positive correlation was found between the number of PT1 expanded TCRs and patch test score, with significance reached at thresholds 8, 16 and 32 but not 4. Because every patient had alopecia, a presumed autoimmune disease, the patients' immune response might differ from that of healthy individuals. Compared with pre-sensitization or healthy control sets, expanded TCRs formed significantly more large CDR3 similarity clusters, which is consistent with antigen-driven responses. Repeated subsampling changed both the strength of the expansion versus patch-test correlation and the threshold at which the correlation became significant.

Library prep was done by RACE. TCRdb shows the sequencer as NextSeq 500. During library preparation, unique molecular identifiers were attached to individual cDNA molecules so that TCRs could be counted quantitatively and reproducibly. From each blood RNA sample, both TCR alpha and TCR beta chains were sequenced. In the paper's pipeline: A median of about 89,000 TCRs per sample was observed, with a range of 23,224 to 690,600. V, J and CDR3 annotation of the TCR reads was performed with the Decombinator software suite. To make PS versus PT1 abundance plots, every sample was subsampled to the same number of TCRs (28,000). Expanded TCRs were defined as absent before sensitization and observed at least eight times at the 2-week time point. TCRdb ran its own pipeline on the public reads, namely fastp trimming at Q25 and MiXCR clone calling, and kept in-frame beta chains. Every distinct CDR3 protein forms one entry, paired with its most common genes and DNA. TCRdb, rather than the study authors, made the V and J calls. The sample table holds approximately 89,000 distinct CDR3 sequences, of which roughly 10% were seen once. The ten largest clones represent over 2% of the sample.

This receptor was taken from a woman aged 25 to 39 with alopecia areata. Some clones in this sample may be carry-over from other donors' samples. The chain is made from TRBV5-1 and TRBJ2-1; 7 bases in the junction line up with TRBD2. The input for sequencing was whole blood, taken in connection with sensitization to the hapten diphenylcyclopropenone (DPC). CDR3 region: CASSSGGRAYEQFF. In nucleotide form, the sequence is TGCGCCAGCAGCTCCGGTGGGAGGGCCTATGAGCAGTTCTTC.